This T cell receptor beta chain stems from a study of T cell responses to AZD1222 COVID-19 vaccine. This clone was picked up a small number of times. This CDR3 comprises 17 residues. Germline loops: CDR1 SGDLS, CDR2 YYNGEE. The V gene lost 4 bases and the J gene lost 9 bases, with 23 bases spanning the gap. TCRdb's copy holds only in-frame clones and misses some; the assay was immunoSEQ multiplex PCR. The top ten hold under 6% of the sample, which has fewer than 150,000 clones, around 90% seen once. This sample comprised peripheral blood, obtained 28 days after the second AZD1222 dose. The chain carries TRBV9 and TRBJ1-6; no reliable D call. This receptor was obtained from an adult who received the AZD1222 COVID-19 vaccine. The CDR3 protein is CASSISPTGPESSPLHF. The CDR3 region has the DNA TGTGCCAGCAGCATATCGCCCACCGGGCCAGAAAGTTCACCCCTCCACTTT.